This T cell receptor beta chain was recorded in a study of radiotherapy plus CTLA-4 blockade in lung cancer. Study as a whole: In under 20% of patients, objective responses were seen; roughly 28% had disease control. Study-wide points: The authors reported that early blood T cell clone dynamics, with interferon-beta, best predicted response.

Comments on this clone: What it binds is unknown.

V lost 3 bases to trimming and J lost 5 bases, with 16 bases between them. The CDR3 is made up of 15 amino acids. Germline V gene data show CDR1 as SGDLS and CDR2 as YYNGEE. TCRdb keeps only in-frame clones here, not all; method: immunoSEQ multiplex PCR. The repertoire holds some 90,000 clones, with about 90% as singletons. The gene calls are TRBV9 and TRBJ2-3, with D tentatively TRBD1 (7 bases). Sequences were derived from peripheral blood, sampled from a patient treated with radiotherapy plus ipilimumab. This TCR derives from a human donor with non-small cell lung cancer who had a partial response to radiotherapy plus ipilimumab. CDR3 coding DNA: TGTGCCAGCAGCGCCATGGAGGGGGCTCTAGATACGCAGTATTTT. Protein sequence: CASSAMEGALDTQYF.